This T cell receptor beta chain was captured by sequencing in a study of cytomegalovirus exposure and HLA in healthy donors. The study, taken as a whole, reports: A later analysis found most CMV-associated TCR beta chains apparently HLA-restricted. TRBV6-2, TRBV6-3 and other indistinguishable V segments were excluded. The study designated 164 TCR beta chains cytomegalovirus-associated.

In the case of this clone: No antigen is known for it.

Both 60 Vbeta primers and 13 Jbeta primers went into the PCR. Here immunoSEQ multiplex PCR was the method, and the copy in TCRdb shows in-frame clones only, minus some. The sample lists 110,000 or so clones; around 63% were seen once. V lost 4 bases, J lost 5 bases, and 13 bases stayed unmatched. The V gene's germline CDR1 is ENHRY and CDR2 SYGVKD. The CDR3 covers 16 residues. This receptor was identified in a man aged 25 to 45 in good health and CMV-seronegative. The V call is TRBV10-3, the J call TRBJ1-2; 7 bases agree with TRBD1. The sequencing sample was made of PBMCs. The CDR3 reads CAISGSQDRLGYGYTF. CDR3 sequence (DNA): TGTGCCATCAGTGGAAGTCAGGACAGGCTGGGATATGGCTACACCTTC.